This entry is about one TCR beta chain. The clone's antigen remains unknown. Base qualities are not recorded, but no much larger clone differs from it by a single base. The collaborating institutions used their own protocols to collect whole blood in K2EDTA tubes. For TCRbeta analysis, collaborator samples were shipped as frozen whole blood, as isolated PBMCs, or as DNA extracted from either sample type. V trim: 5 bases; J trim: 4 bases; unmatched bases: 11. The CDR3 measures 16 amino acids from cysteine to phenylalanine. The read is trimmed to its CDR3 DNA, 48 bases read in frame from base 1. The germline V gene yields MDHEN for CDR1 and SYDVKM for CDR2. The data stem from a study of blood T cell repertoires in COVID-19 (dated by TCRdb to the early 2020s). For the wider study: Samples from collaborators originated in the United States, Italy and Spain and spanned both the acute and convalescent phases of COVID-19. The material from the prospective study consisted of cDNA or gDNA derived from T cells, B-cell-depleted T cells, or PBMCs. Subjects who had been exposed to COVID-19, were actively infected with it, or had recovered from it provided the deeply sampled blood TCRbeta repertoires that made up the dataset. The repertoires were released in a freely available public database intended as a resource for research on the immune response to SARS-CoV-2. Samples were obtained from the ongoing ImmuneRACE study (first 160 participants) and from some 1,300 subjects provided by 6 global collaborators. A de-identified subject ID, COVID-19 status, age in years and sex were almost always included in the sample metadata. Where available, HLA class I and class II types were taken from metadata supplied by the sample provider and were not determined by assay-based typing. Broader findings and caveats from the paper: Clinical and demographic metadata were provided uncurated, with the amount varying by source and participant.

TCRbeta CDR3 regions were amplified from genomic DNA using the immunoSEQ Assay, a bias-controlled multiplex PCR. The source study handled its data this way. The number of nucleated cells in each sample was estimated from the amplification of reference gene primers within the assay. Sequence reads were collapsed and filtered to measure the absolute abundance of every unique TCRbeta CDR3 rearrangement. For each sample, productive Simpson clonality was calculated as the square root of Simpson's diversity index across productive rearrangements. TCRdb holds this immuneACCESS table with in-frame rearrangements only. Some clones are missing; in checked studies, unresolved V genes explain under half, and the rest has no known cause. Clonal size and the V and J genes are those of that table, whereas D and trimming came from the DNA. This sample comprises some 260,000 clones, roughly 84% of them detected only once. About 3% of the sample is in the top ten clones.

Sequencing was carried out using peripheral blood. The sequence was collected from a woman aged 18-29 years with acute or convalescent COVID-19. The V and J segments used are TRBV28 and TRBJ2-3, and TRBD1 matches 8 of the central bases. CDR3 sequence: CASSAPETGAADTQYF. The sequenced DNA: TGTGCCAGCAGTGCCCCCGAGACAGGGGCGGCAGATACGCAGTATTTT.